This T cell receptor beta chain was recovered during a study of siplizumab effects on memory and regulatory T cells. The CDR3 extends over 11 amino acids. Trimming pared 5 bases from V and 5 bases from J, leaving 7 bases between. CDR1 is GTSNPN, CDR2 SVGIG, per germline (reference sequence). The assay covered some 98,000 TCR templates per sample. Profiling relied on immunoSEQ multiplex PCR, and the TCRdb table lists in-frame clones only, not all of them. Among roughly 56,000 clones, over 85% were seen once, and the ten largest hold about 40%. General study findings and limits: Naive or memory phenotype was unassignable for roughly 75-97% of proliferating CD4+ or CD8+ clones. The Treg-derived share of mappable alloreactive CD4+ clones averaged roughly 69% with siplizumab and 25% to 30% in controls. Naive T cells apparently outstripped memory cells in diversity and seemed major alloresponse contributors.

Comment on this clone: The target antigen is unknown.

This clonotype was obtained from a human donor in good health. This rearrangement joins TRBV30 to TRBJ1-5, with a possible D match to TRBD1 (5 bases). The sample comprised CD8+ T cells sorted from blood. The CDR3 coding sequence is TGTGCCTGGGGGGGGGATCAGCCCCAGCATTTT. This translates into CAWGGDQPQHF. The full variable domain, rest sourced from reference TRBV30 and TRBJ1-5, is SQTIHQWPATLVQPVGSPLSLECTVEGTSNPNLYWYRQAAGRGLQLLFYSVGIGQISSEVPQNLSASRPQDRQFILSSKKLLLSDSGFYLCAWGGDQPQHFGDGTRLSIL.